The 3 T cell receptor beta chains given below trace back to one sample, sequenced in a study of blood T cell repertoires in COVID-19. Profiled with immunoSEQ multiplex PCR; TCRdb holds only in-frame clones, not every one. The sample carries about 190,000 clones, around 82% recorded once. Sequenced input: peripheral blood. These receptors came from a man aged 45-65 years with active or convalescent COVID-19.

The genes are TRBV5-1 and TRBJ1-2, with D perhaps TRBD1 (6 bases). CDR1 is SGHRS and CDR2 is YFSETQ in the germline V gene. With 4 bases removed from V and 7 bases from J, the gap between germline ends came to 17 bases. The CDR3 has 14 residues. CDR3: CASSPLPTGFGYTF. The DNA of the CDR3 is TGCGCCAGCAGCCCCCTCCCCACAGGGTTTGGCTACACCTTC.

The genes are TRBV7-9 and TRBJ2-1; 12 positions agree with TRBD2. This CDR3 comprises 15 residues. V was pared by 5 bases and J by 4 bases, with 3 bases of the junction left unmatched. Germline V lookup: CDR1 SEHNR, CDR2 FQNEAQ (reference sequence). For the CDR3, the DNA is TGTGCCAGCAGCAAAGGACTAGCGGGGTACAATGAGCAGTTCTTC. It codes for CASSKGLAGYNEQFF.

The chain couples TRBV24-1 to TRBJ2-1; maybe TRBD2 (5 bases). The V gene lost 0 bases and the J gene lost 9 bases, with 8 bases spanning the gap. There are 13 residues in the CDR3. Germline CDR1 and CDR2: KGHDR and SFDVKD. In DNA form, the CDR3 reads TGTGCCACCAGTGATTTGGCGGGCGGTGAGCAGTTCTTC. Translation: CATSDLAGGEQFF.